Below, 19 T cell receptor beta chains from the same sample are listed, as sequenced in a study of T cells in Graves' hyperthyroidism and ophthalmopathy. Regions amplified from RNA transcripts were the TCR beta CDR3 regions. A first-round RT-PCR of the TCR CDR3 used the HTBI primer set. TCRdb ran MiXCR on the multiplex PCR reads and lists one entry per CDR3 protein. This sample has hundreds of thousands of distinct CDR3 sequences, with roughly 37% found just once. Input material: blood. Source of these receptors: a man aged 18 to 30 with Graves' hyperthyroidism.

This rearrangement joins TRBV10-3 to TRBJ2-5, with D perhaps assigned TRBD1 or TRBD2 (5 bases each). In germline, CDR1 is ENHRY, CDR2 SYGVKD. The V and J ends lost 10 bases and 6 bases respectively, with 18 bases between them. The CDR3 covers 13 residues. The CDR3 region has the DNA TGTGCCAGCAGCGCTGGGACGGGACAGACCCAGTACTTC. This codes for CASSAGTGQTQYF.

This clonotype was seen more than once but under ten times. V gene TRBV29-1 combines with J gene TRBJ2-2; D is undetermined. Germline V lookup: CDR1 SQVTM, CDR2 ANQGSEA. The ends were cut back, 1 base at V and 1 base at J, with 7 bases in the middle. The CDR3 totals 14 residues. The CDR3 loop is CSVEGGMNTGELFF. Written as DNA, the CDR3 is TGCAGCGTTGAAGGCGGCATGAACACCGGGGAGCTGTTTTTT.

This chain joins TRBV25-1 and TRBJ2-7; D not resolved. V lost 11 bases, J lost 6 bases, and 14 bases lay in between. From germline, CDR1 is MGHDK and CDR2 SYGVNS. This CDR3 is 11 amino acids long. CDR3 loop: CAWSVSPEQYF. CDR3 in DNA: TGTGCCTGGAGTGTTAGTCCCGAGCAGTACTTC.

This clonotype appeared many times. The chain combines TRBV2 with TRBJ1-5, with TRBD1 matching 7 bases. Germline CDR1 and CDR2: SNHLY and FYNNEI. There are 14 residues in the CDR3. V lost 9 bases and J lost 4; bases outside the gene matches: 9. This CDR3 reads CASRGTVDNQPQHF. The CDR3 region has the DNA TGTGCCAGTAGAGGGACAGTCGATAATCAGCCCCAGCATTTT.

DNA of the CDR3: TGTGCCAGCAGTAAAGGGACAGGGGATTATAGCAATCAGCCCCAGCATTTT. Residues: CASSKGTGDYSNQPQHF. The chain is built from TRBV2 and TRBJ1-5, with 10 bases aligning to TRBD1. The germline gives CDR1 SNHLY, CDR2 FYNNEI. The CDR3 contains 17 residues. V was pared by 5 bases and J by 0 bases, with 7 bases of the junction left unmatched.

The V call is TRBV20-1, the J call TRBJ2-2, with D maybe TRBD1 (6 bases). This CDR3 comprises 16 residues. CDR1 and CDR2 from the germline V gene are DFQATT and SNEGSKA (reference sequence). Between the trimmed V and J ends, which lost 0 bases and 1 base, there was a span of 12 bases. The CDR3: CSARDWGQKNTGELFF. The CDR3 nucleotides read TGCAGTGCTAGAGATTGGGGACAAAAGAACACCGGGGAGCTGTTTTTT.

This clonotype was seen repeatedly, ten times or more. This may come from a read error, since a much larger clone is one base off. In nucleotides, the CDR3 is TGTGCCAGCAGCGTAGGGGTGACCACTGAAGCTTTCTTT. It codes for CASSVGVTTEAFF. The V and J genes are TRBV9 and TRBJ1-1; D gene ambiguous. The length of the CDR3 is 13 residues. Trimming cost V 0 bases and J 4 bases, with 7 bases left between them. The germline V gene has CDR1 SGDLS and CDR2 YYNGEE.

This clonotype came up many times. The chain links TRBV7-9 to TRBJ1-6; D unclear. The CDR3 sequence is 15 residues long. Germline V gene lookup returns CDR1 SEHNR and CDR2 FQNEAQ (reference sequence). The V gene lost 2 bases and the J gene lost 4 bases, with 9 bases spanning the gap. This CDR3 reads CASSLKTTYNSPLHF. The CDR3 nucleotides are TGTGCCAGCAGCTTAAAAACAACTTATAATTCACCCCTCCACTTT.

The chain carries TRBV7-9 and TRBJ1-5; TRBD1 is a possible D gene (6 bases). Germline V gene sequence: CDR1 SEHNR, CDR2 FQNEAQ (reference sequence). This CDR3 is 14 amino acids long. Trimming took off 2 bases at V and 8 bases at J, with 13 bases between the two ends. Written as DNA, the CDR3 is TGTGCCAGCAGCTTATTAGGGGGGCAGGAGCCCCAGCATTTT. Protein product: CASSLLGGQEPQHF.

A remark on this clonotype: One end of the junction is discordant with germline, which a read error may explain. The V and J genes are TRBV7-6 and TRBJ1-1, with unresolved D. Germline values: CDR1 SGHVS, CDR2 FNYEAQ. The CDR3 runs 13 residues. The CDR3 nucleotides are TGTGCTAGCAGCCCCCGCCTTCACACTGAAGCTTTCTTT. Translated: CASSPRLHTEAFF.

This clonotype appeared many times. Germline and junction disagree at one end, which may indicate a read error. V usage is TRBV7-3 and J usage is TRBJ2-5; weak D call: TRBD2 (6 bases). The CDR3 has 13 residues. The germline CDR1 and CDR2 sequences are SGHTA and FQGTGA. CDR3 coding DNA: TGTGCCAGCAGCTTAATGGAGGAGGGGACCAAGTACTTC. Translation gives CASSLMEEGTKYF.

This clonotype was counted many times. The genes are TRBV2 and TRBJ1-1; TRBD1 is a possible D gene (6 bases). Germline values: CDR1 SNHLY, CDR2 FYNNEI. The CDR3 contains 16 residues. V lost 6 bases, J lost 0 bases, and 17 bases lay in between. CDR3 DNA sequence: TGTGCCAGCAGACCCGACAGGAGGGAATTGAACACTGAAGCTTTCTTT. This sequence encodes CASRPDRRELNTEAFF.

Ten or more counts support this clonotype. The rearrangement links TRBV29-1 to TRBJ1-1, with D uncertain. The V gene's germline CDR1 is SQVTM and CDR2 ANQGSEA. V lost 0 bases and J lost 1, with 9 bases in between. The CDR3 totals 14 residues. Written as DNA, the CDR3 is TGCAGCGTTGAAGATCGGGGAGGGAACACTGAAGCTTTCTTT. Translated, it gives CSVEDRGGNTEAFF.

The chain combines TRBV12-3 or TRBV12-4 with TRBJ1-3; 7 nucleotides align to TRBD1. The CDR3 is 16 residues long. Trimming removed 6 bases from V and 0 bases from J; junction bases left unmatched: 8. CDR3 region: CASSHRQGASGNTIYF. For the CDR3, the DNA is TGTGCCAGCAGCCATAGACAGGGAGCCTCTGGAAACACCATATATTTT.

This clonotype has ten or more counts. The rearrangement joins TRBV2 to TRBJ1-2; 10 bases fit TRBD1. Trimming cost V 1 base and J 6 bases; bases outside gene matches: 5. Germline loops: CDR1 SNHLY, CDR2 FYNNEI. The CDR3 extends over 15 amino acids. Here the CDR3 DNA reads TGTGCCAGCAGTGAAGAGACAGGGGGCTATGATGGCTACACCTTC. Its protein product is CASSEETGGYDGYTF.

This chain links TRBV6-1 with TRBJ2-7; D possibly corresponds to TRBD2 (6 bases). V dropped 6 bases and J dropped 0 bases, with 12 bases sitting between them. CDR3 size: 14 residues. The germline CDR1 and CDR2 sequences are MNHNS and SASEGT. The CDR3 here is CASSSLTSSYEQYF. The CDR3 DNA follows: TGTGCCAGCAGCTCCCTGACTAGCTCCTACGAGCAGTACTTC.

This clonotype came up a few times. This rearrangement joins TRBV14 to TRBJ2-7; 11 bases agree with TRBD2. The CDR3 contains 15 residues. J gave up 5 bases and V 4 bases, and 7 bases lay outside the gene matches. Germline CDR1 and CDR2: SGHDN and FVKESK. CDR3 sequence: CASSRPGLAANEQYF. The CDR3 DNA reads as TGTGCCAGCAGCCGCCCGGGACTAGCGGCCAACGAGCAGTACTTC.

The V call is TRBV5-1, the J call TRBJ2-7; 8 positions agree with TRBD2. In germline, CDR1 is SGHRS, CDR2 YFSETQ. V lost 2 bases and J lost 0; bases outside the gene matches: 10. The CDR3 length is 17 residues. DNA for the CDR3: TGCGCCAGCAGCTTCTACCCCGGGACTAGTGACTCCTACGAGCAGTACTTC. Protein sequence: CASSFYPGTSDSYEQYF. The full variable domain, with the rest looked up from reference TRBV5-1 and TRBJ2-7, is KAGVTQTPRYLIKTRGQQVTLSCSPISGHRSVSWYQQTPGQGLQFLFEYFSETQRNKGNFPGRFSGRQFSNSRSEMNVSTLELGDSALYLCASSFYPGTSDSYEQYFGPGTRLTVT.

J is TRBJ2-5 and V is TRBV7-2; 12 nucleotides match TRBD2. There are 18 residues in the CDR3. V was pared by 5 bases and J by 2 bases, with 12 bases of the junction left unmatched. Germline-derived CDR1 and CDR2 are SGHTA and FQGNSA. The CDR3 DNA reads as TGTGCCAGCAGCCAGGGGGCTAGCGGGGGGGCCCCACAAGAGACCCAGTACTTC. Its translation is CASSQGASGGAPQETQYF.